The 28 T cell receptor beta chains given below trace back to one sample, sequenced in a study of metastatic and nonmetastatic thyroid tumors. TCRdb reanalyzed the PCR reads with MiXCR. The data show several thousand clones, approximately 35% seen once. Treatment of any kind had been given to no patient before thyroid surgery. Material: adjacent normal tissue. All receptors derive from a male donor with papillary thyroid cancer or a benign thyroid nodule (not recorded which). Some clones in this sample may be carry-over from other donors' samples.

The genes are TRBV20-1 and TRBJ2-7, with 8 bases lining up with TRBD1. After removal of 6 bases from V and 7 bases from J, the junction contained 2 bases not matched to a gene. CDR1 and CDR2 (germline): DFQATT, SNEGSKA (reference sequence). This CDR3 spans 10 amino acids. CDR3 nucleotides: TGCAGTGCAGACAGGGGAGAGCAGTACTTC. Amino acids: CSADRGEQYF.

Worth noting for this clone: This specimen includes other DNA sequences encoding the same CDR3. The gene calls are TRBV4-2 and TRBJ2-1, with D perhaps TRBD1 (6 bases). Trimming removed 0 bases from V and 5 bases from J, with 14 bases in between. Germline V gene lookup returns CDR1 LGHNA and CDR2 YNFKEQ. The CDR3 sequence is 16 residues long. The CDR3 coding sequence is TGTGCCAGCAGCCAAGAGCTACAGGGAAGGAACAATGAGCAGTTCTTC. It specifies CASSQELQGRNNEQFF.

J is TRBJ2-1 and V is TRBV20-1; 9 nucleotides align to TRBD2. Germline trimming cut 1 base from V and 5 bases from J; bases unmatched to any gene: 9. The V gene's germline CDR1 is DFQATT and CDR2 SNEGSKA (reference sequence). This CDR3 is built from 16 residues. The chain's CDR3 is CSARGPQLAGDNEQFF. In nucleotides, the CDR3 is TGCAGTGCTAGAGGCCCGCAGTTAGCGGGGGACAATGAGCAGTTCTTC.

In the case of this clone: The junction departs from germline at one end; a sequencing error may be responsible. The chain recombines TRBV20-1 with TRBJ2-7; no firm D call. This CDR3 has 13 residues. Germline V gene lookup returns CDR1 DFQATT and CDR2 SNEGSKA (reference sequence). The CDR3 sequence is CSSPPIDSYEQYF. The CDR3 region has the DNA TGCAGTTCCCCCCCCATCGACTCCTACGAGCAGTATTTC.

Concerning this clone itself: Mismatch with germline at one junction end may stem from a read error. This chain links TRBV28 with TRBJ2-7, with D tentatively TRBD1 or TRBD2 (5 bases each). Germline CDR1 is MDHEN and CDR2 is SYDVKM. The CDR3 runs 15 residues. The DNA of the CDR3 is TGTGCCATCAGTGGTATGTCGAGGGGCTTTTACGAGCAGTACTTC. As protein: CAISGMSRGFYEQYF.

The chain joins TRBV27 to TRBJ1-1; TRBD1 might be the D (6 bases). With 2 bases removed from V and 11 bases from J, the gap between germline ends came to 18 bases. The CDR3 runs 14 residues. In germline, CDR1 is MNHEY, CDR2 SMNVEV (reference sequence). This CDR3 is CASSLGPRGVLAFF. The CDR3 nucleotides are TGTGCCAGCAGTTTAGGTCCCAGGGGAGTTTTGGCTTTCTTT.

V is TRBV11-3 and J is TRBJ1-1; D not certain. This CDR3 region has 15 residues. Deletions cut 2 bases from V and 0 bases from J, with 10 bases between. Per the germline V gene, CDR1 is SGHNT and CDR2 is YENEEA. CDR3 loop: CASSLRRQLNTEAFF. Here the CDR3 DNA reads TGTGCCAGCAGCTTACGCCGGCAGCTGAACACTGAAGCTTTCTTT.

In this sample, this clone is medium-sized. The chain links TRBV4-1 to TRBJ1-2; no definite D call. Looked up from germline, CDR1 is MGHRA and CDR2 is YSYEKL. CDR3 length equals 15 residues. Between the trimmed V and J ends, which lost 4 bases and 4 bases, there was a span of 16 bases. CDR3 residues: CASSRGEDGLYGYTF. In DNA, the CDR3 is TGCGCCAGCAGCCGGGGAGAGGACGGTCTCTATGGCTACACCTTC.

This clone was counted between two and nine times. This specimen includes other DNA sequences encoding the same CDR3. The chain recombines TRBV20-1 with TRBJ2-7; D possibly corresponds to TRBD1 (5 bases). V lost 8 bases, J lost 3 bases, and 14 bases lay in between. The CDR3 consists of 12 residues. Germline V gene data show CDR1 as DFQATT and CDR2 as SNEGSKA (reference sequence). CDR3 in amino acids: CSKTDISYEQYF. The CDR3 DNA is TGCAGTAAAACGGACATTAGCTACGAGCAGTACTTC.

This clone was counted a few times. This chain links TRBV27 with TRBJ2-7; TRBD2 might be the D (5 bases). The V gene's germline CDR1 is MNHEY and CDR2 SMNVEV (reference sequence). Trimming stripped 8 bases from V and 2 bases from J, with 13 bases between. The CDR3 covers 13 residues. CDR3 nucleotides: TGTGCCAGCGGGATACTAGGCCCCTACGAGCAGTACTTC. Amino acids: CASGILGPYEQYF.

CDR3 region: CASSQEDRGSYEQYF. Written as DNA, the CDR3 is TGTGCCAGCAGCCAAGAGGACAGGGGGTCCTACGAGCAGTACTTC. This chain links TRBV4-2 with TRBJ2-7; 10 bases map to TRBD1. In germline, CDR1 is LGHNA, CDR2 YNFKEQ. This CDR3 comprises 15 residues. V dropped 0 bases and J dropped 1; count of bases not matched to a gene: 0.

This clone was counted only a few times. V usage is TRBV6-1 and J usage is TRBJ2-7; 8 bases align to TRBD1. The junction had 7 bases not matched to a gene; V was cut back by 7 bases and J by 5 bases. Germline loops: CDR1 MNHNS, CDR2 SASEGT. The CDR3 consists of 13 residues. The CDR3 is CASIPGGGNEQYF. The CDR3 nucleotides are TGTGCCAGCATCCCAGGGGGCGGGAACGAGCAGTACTTC.

This clone appeared once. The V call is TRBV11-2, the J call TRBJ1-5; weak D call: TRBD1 (5 bases). CDR3 size: 16 residues. V dropped 0 bases and J dropped 2 bases, with 11 bases sitting between them. Germline lookup yields CDR1 SGHAT and CDR2 FQNNGV. The DNA of the CDR3 is TGTGCCAGCAGCTTAGACGGGCAGGGAGGCAATCAGCCCCAGCATTTT. Translated, it gives CASSLDGQGGNQPQHF.

The V call is TRBV30, the J call TRBJ1-3; D is undetermined. Germline V CDR1 and CDR2: GTSNPN, SVGIG (reference sequence). The CDR3 is 13 residues long. The ends were cut back, 0 bases at V and 3 bases at J, with 6 bases in the middle. CDR3 DNA sequence: TGTGCCTGGAGTGTCGGCGGTGGAAACACCATATATTTT. It yields the protein CAWSVGGGNTIYF. The full variable domain, in which reference TRBV30 and TRBJ1-3 provide the parts outside the CDR3, is SQTIHQWPATLVQPVGSPLSLECTVEGTSNPNLYWYRQAAGRGLQLLFYSVGIGQISSEVPQNLSASRPQDRQFILSSKKLLLSDSGFYLCAWSVGGGNTIYFGEGSWLTVV.

CDR3 nucleotide sequence: TGTGCCAGCAGTGAAGACAGGGGGATCGGCTATGGCTACACCTTC. This translates into CASSEDRGIGYGYTF. The chain links TRBV6-1 to TRBJ1-2, with 8 nucleotides matching TRBD1. Germline values: CDR1 MNHNS, CDR2 SASEGT. The CDR3 has 15 amino acids. V trimming: 1 base; J trimming: 4 bases; junction bases outside the gene matches: 5.

By share, this clone counts as large. The CDR3: CASSPRYRGNQPQHF. CDR3 sequence (DNA): TGTGCCAGCAGTCCCCGCTACAGGGGGAATCAGCCCCAGCATTTT. The chain combines TRBV28 with TRBJ1-5; 8 nucleotides match TRBD1. CDR3 length: 15 amino acids. Germline values: CDR1 MDHEN, CDR2 SYDVKM. The trim removed 5 bases at V and 4 bases at J, leaving 7 bases unmatched.

Note on this clone: Other nucleotide sequences from this sample produce the same CDR3. The chain combines TRBV27 with TRBJ2-5, with TRBD2 matching over 8 bases. J lost 3 bases, V lost 3 bases, and 21 bases had no gene match. CDR1 and CDR2 (germline): MNHEY, SMNVEV (reference sequence). The CDR3 spans 20 residues. This chain's CDR3 is CASSLGTLAGGRRSKETQYF. In nucleotides, the CDR3 is TGTGCCAGCAGTTTGGGAACGCTGGCGGGAGGTCGACGAAGTAAAGAGACCCAGTACTTC.

V and J are TRBV20-1 and TRBJ2-7; TRBD2 matches 12 bases. J lost 6 bases, V lost 5 bases, and 5 bases had no gene match. This CDR3 comprises 13 residues. Germline CDR1 and CDR2: DFQATT and SNEGSKA (reference sequence). CDR3 sequence: CSADMTSGSEQYF. The CDR3 DNA reads as TGCAGTGCTGACATGACTAGCGGGAGCGAGCAGTACTTC.

V usage is TRBV24-1 and J usage is TRBJ2-2; D is perhaps TRBD1 or TRBD2 (5 bases each). Deletions cut 4 bases from V and 6 bases from J, with 14 bases between. The germline V gene has CDR1 KGHDR and CDR2 SFDVKD. The CDR3 length is 15 residues. The CDR3, as DNA: TGTGCCACCAGTGAAGGGGTGCTGGGGGCCGGGGAGCTGTTTTTT. This codes for CATSEGVLGAGELFF.

J is TRBJ1-2 and V is TRBV27; D is possibly TRBD1 (6 bases). This CDR3 is 15 amino acids long. From germline, CDR1 is MNHEY and CDR2 SMNVEV (reference sequence). V gave up 8 bases and J gave up 1 base, with 17 bases separating them. This chain's CDR3 is CASGIVGAGNYGYTF. The CDR3 DNA reads TGTGCCAGCGGCATAGTGGGGGCTGGTAACTATGGCTACACCTTC.

The rearrangement uses TRBV12-3 or TRBV12-4 and TRBJ2-2; the match to TRBD2 covers 12 bases. There are 16 residues in the CDR3. V gave up 5 bases and J gave up 4 bases; unmatched junction bases: 5. The CDR3 protein is CASSPLAGGLTGELFF. The CDR3 region has the DNA TGTGCCAGCAGTCCTCTAGCGGGAGGGCTCACCGGGGAGCTGTTTTTT.

Here the CDR3 DNA reads TGTGCCAGCAGCTTAAAGCGGGAGTATGGTGAGCAGTTCTTC. It translates to CASSLKREYGEQFF. The chain links TRBV7-2 to TRBJ2-1; 8 nucleotides align to TRBD2. V was pared by 2 bases and J by 9 bases, with 6 bases of the junction left unmatched. The germline V gene encodes CDR1 SGHTA and CDR2 FQGNSA. The CDR3 loop spans 14 amino acids.

The chain uses TRBV2 and TRBJ2-7; maybe TRBD2 (7 bases). Trimming took off 3 bases at V and 2 bases at J, with 11 bases between the two ends. The length of the CDR3 is 14 residues. Germline values: CDR1 SNHLY, CDR2 FYNNEI. CDR3 amino acids: CASSEGGAAYEQYF. The CDR3 region has the DNA TGTGCCAGCAGTGAGGGGGGGGCCGCCTACGAGCAGTACTTC.

V gene TRBV6-1 combines with J gene TRBJ2-3, with D unclear. Between the trimmed V and J ends, which lost 3 bases and 5 bases, there was a span of 15 bases. The CDR3 totals 15 residues. Germline lookup yields CDR1 MNHNS and CDR2 SASEGT. In DNA, the CDR3 is TGTGCCAGCAGTGACGGCCCTCAGGCTCTAGATACGCAGTATTTT. Translated: CASSDGPQALDTQYF.

This clone was found a few times. One end of the junction fails to match germline, which may point to a read error. The chain has TRBV12-3 or TRBV12-4 and TRBJ2-1; D gene uncertain. The CDR3 sequence is 11 residues long. The CDR3 sequence: CAGSSYNEQFF. The CDR3 DNA sequence: TGTGCCGGCAGTTCCTACAATGAGCAGTTCTTC.

In its sample, this clone was seen a few times. This rearrangement joins TRBV27 to TRBJ2-3; tentatively, D is TRBD2 (5 bases). This CDR3 spans 15 amino acids. CDR1 and CDR2 from the germline V gene are MNHEY and SMNVEV (reference sequence). Trimming pared 2 bases from V and 0 bases from J, leaving 9 bases between. CDR3 sequence: CASSLVASSTDTQYF. The CDR3 DNA is TGTGCCAGCAGTTTAGTAGCGTCTAGCACAGATACGCAGTATTTT.

A note on this clone: The junction shows a germline mismatch at one end, possibly a read error. The CDR3 loop reads CASSKRPLPYGEEYF. Written as DNA, the CDR3 is TGTGCCAGCAGCAAGCGACCATTACCCTACGGCGAGGAGTACTTC. The chain employs TRBV11-2 and TRBJ2-7; no definite D call. The CDR3 extends over 15 amino acids. Per germline, CDR1 SGHAT and CDR2 FQNNGV.

This clone is medium-sized (0.01 to 0.1%) within its sample. The chain links TRBV7-9 to TRBJ2-3, with unresolved D. V was shortened by 5 bases and J by 0 bases, with 9 bases between the two germline ends. There are 14 residues in the CDR3. The germline V gene has CDR1 SEHNR and CDR2 FQNEAQ (reference sequence). CDR3 protein: CASSPPLSTDTQYF. In DNA, the CDR3 is TGTGCCAGCAGCCCCCCGTTGAGCACAGATACGCAGTATTTT.